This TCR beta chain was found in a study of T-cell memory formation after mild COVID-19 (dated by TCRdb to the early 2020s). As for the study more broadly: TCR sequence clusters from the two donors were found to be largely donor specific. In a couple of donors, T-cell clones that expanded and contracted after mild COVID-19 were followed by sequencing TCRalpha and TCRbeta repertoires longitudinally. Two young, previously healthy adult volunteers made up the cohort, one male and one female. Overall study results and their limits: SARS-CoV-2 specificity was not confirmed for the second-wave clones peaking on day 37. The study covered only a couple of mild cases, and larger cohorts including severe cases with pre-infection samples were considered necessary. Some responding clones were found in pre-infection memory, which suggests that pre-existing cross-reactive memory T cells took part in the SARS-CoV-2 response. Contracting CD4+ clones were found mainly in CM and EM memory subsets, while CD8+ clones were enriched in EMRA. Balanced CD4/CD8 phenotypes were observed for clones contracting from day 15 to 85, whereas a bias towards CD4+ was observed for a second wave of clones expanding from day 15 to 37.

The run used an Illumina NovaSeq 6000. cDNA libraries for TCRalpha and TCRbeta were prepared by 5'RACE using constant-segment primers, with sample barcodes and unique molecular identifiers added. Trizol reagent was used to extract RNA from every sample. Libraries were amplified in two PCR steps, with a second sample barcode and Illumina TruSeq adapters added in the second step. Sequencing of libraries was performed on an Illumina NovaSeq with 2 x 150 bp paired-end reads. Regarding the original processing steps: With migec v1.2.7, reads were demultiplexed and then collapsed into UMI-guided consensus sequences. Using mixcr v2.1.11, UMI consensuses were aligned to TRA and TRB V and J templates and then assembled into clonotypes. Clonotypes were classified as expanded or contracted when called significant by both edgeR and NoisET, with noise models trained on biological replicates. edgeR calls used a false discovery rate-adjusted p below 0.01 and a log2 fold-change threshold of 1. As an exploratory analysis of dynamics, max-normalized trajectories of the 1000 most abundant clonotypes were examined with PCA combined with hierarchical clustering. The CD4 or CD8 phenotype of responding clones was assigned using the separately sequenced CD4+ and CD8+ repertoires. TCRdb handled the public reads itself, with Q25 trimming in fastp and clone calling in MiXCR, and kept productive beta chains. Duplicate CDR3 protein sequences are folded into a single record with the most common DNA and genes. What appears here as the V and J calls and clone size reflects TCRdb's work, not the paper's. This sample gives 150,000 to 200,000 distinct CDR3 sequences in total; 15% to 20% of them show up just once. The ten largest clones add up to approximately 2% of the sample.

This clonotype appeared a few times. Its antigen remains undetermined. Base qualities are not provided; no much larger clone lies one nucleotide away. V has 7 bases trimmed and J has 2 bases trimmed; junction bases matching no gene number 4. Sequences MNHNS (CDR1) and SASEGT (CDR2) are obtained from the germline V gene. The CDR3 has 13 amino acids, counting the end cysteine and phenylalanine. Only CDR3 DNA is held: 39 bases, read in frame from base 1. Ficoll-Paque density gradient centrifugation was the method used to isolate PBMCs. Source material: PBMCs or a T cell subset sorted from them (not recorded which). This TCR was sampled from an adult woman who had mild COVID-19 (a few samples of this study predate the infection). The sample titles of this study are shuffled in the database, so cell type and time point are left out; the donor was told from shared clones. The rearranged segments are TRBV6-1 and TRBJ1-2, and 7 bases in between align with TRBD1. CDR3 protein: CASTEGQNYGYTF. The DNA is TGTGCCAGCACAGAGGGACAGAACTATGGCTACACCTTC.